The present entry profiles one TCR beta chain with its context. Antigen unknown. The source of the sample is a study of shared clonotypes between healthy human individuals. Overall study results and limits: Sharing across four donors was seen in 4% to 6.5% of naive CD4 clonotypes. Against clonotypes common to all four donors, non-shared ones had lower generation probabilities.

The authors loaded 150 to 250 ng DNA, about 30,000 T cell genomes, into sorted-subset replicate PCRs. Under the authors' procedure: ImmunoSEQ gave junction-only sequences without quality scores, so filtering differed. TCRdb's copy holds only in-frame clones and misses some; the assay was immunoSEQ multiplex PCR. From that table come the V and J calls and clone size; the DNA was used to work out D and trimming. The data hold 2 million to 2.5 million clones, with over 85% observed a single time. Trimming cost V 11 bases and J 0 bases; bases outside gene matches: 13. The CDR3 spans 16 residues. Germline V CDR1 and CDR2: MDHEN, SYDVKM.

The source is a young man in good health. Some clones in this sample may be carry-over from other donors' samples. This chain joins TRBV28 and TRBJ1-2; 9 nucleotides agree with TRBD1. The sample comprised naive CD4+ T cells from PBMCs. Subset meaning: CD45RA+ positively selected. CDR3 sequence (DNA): TGTGCCCATTCAGTAGGCGGGACAGGGACTAACTATGGCTACACCTTC. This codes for CAHSVGGTGTNYGYTF.